The 10 T cell receptor beta chains below come from one sample, sequenced in a study of response to subunit inactivated influenza vaccine. TCRdb recomputed calls from the RT-PCR reads with MiXCR, one row per CDR3 protein. The data hold around 580,000 distinct CDR3 sequences, with over 9.5% observed a single time. Sequenced here: PBMCs from blood, sampled on the day of vaccination. These receptors came from a man aged 45-65 years who received an inactivated influenza vaccine.

This rearrangement joins TRBV3-1 to TRBJ2-1; D ambiguous. Germline V gene data show CDR1 as LGHDT and CDR2 as YNNKEL (reference sequence). Between the trimmed V and J ends, which lost 1 base and 9 bases, there was a span of 10 bases. CDR3 length: 13 residues. The CDR3 nucleotides are TGTGCCAGCAGCCAAGGTACAAGTCCTGAGCAGTTCTTC. Translation: CASSQGTSPEQFF.

In DNA, the CDR3 is TGTGCCAGCAGCACGGCCTCGGGACAGGGGACTTCACCCCTCCACTTT. Translating it yields CASSTASGQGTSPLHF. The genes are TRBV7-2 and TRBJ1-6; 10 bases fit TRBD1. After removal of 5 bases from V and 9 bases from J, the junction contained 10 bases not matched to a gene. The CDR3 has 16 residues. Per germline, CDR1 SGHTA and CDR2 FQGNSA.

The chain is built from TRBV7-2 and TRBJ1-6; TRBD1 matches 10 bases. The germline V gene has CDR1 SGHTA and CDR2 FQGNSA. CDR3 length: 15 amino acids. Trimming at V came to 3 bases and at J to 10 bases, leaving 6 bases not matched to a gene. The CDR3 coding sequence is TGTGCCAGCAGCTTGCGGACAGGGGGGAACTCACCCCTCCACTTT. Encoded protein: CASSLRTGGNSPLHF.

The chain joins TRBV7-2 to TRBJ2-7; D call uncertain. Germline-derived CDR1 and CDR2 are SGHTA and FQGNSA. Trimming removed 3 bases from V and 1 base from J, with 10 bases in between. The CDR3 extends over 14 amino acids. The CDR3 DNA is TGTGCCAGCAGCTTTTCGGACGATTCCTACGAGCAGTACTTC. Translation gives CASSFSDDSYEQYF.

This clonotype was counted ten times or more. The chain carries TRBV29-1 and TRBJ2-7, with TRBD1 matching 9 bases. Losses at the gene ends were 7 bases for V and 2 bases for J; bases not matched to a gene: 12. Germline V gene data show CDR1 as SQVTM and CDR2 as ANQGSEA. The CDR3 length is 15 residues. Here the CDR3 DNA reads TGCAGCGCCCTCAAACTACAGGGGGCAACCTACGAGCAGTACTTC. It translates to CSALKLQGATYEQYF.

The rearrangement joins TRBV25-1 to TRBJ1-2; possible D gene TRBD1, 5 bases. Germline V gene lookup returns CDR1 MGHDK and CDR2 SYGVNS. The CDR3 runs 14 residues. With 7 bases removed from V and 2 bases from J, the gap between germline ends came to 14 bases. The chain's CDR3 is CASNPHGDNYGYTF. Written as DNA, the CDR3 is TGTGCCAGCAACCCTCACGGGGACAACTATGGCTACACCTTC.

The chain links TRBV6-2 or TRBV6-3 to TRBJ2-3; 10 nucleotides agree with TRBD1. Germline trimming cut 5 bases from V and 6 bases from J; bases unmatched to any gene: 8. The CDR3 extends over 15 amino acids. Germline V lookup: CDR1 MNHEY, CDR2 SVGEGT. This CDR3 is CASSVPGTGVDTQYF. CDR3 coding DNA: TGTGCCAGCAGTGTCCCCGGGACAGGGGTCGATACGCAGTATTTT.

The rearrangement joins TRBV7-8 to TRBJ2-3; D might be TRBD2 (6 bases). Looked up from germline, CDR1 is SGHVS and CDR2 is FQNEAQ. Trimming pared 5 bases from V and 2 bases from J, leaving 14 bases between. This CDR3 is 15 amino acids long. CDR3: CASSPKRVPTDTQYF. The CDR3 DNA reads TGTGCCAGCAGCCCAAAGCGGGTTCCCACAGATACGCAGTATTTT.

This clonotype was detected only a few times. V usage is TRBV7-9 and J usage is TRBJ2-5, with 11 bases aligning to TRBD2. V trimming: 7 bases; J trimming: 3 bases; junction bases outside the gene matches: 4. Germline loops: CDR1 SEHNR, CDR2 FQNEAQ (reference sequence). The CDR3 is made up of 14 amino acids. In nucleotides, the CDR3 is TGTGCCAGCATCCCGGGACTAGCGGAAGAGACCCAGTACTTC. It codes for CASIPGLAEETQYF.

This clonotype showed up just a few times. The chain combines TRBV12-3 or TRBV12-4 with TRBJ2-1; D is unresolved. The CDR3 contains 15 residues. Trimming left V 5 bases short and J 2 bases short, with 13 bases between. CDR3 loop: CASSLPLGPYNEQFF. The CDR3 DNA is TGTGCCAGCAGTCTCCCCCTCGGGCCCTACAATGAGCAGTTCTTC.